This T cell receptor (beta chain) was sequenced during a study of T cells after yellow fever vaccination. V shed 4 bases and J shed 4 bases, with 10 bases lying between them. This CDR3 contains 13 residues. Using its own MiXCR run on the 5' RACE reads, TCRdb lists one record per CDR3 protein. This table has roughly 340,000 distinct CDR3 sequences, 8.5% to 10% appearing once. Study-wide results and caveats: A limited proportion of clonotypes was detected within both the CD4 and CD8 compartments. From the bulk population, abundant clonotypes could contaminate and appear within FACS-sorted repertoires.

This clonotype was seen repeatedly, ten times or more. Antigen: not known. The chain joins TRBV12-3 or TRBV12-4 to TRBJ1-2; the D is unclear. Sequenced material: PBMCs, taken on the day of the first yellow fever vaccination. The receptor comes from a man aged 18 to 29 who received the YFV17D yellow fever vaccine. The CDR3 DNA follows: TGTGCCAGCAGTTATTCGGGCCTCTATGGCTACACCTTC. The encoded protein is CASSYSGLYGYTF.